The 6 T cell receptor beta chains given below trace back to one sample, sequenced in a study of cytomegalovirus exposure and HLA in healthy donors. Use of 60 Vbeta and 13 Jbeta primers characterized the PCR. The repertoire was sequenced with immunoSEQ multiplex PCR; TCRdb's copy has only in-frame clones and lacks some. The table shows over 150,000 clones, with more than 80% occurring only once. The sequenced material came from PBMCs. The origin of the receptors is a young man in good health and CMV-seronegative.

V gene TRBV28 combines with J gene TRBJ1-4; TRBD1 matches 9 bases. Germline trimming cut 3 bases from V and 7 bases from J; bases unmatched to any gene: 0. Germline values: CDR1 MDHEN, CDR2 SYDVKM. There are 13 residues in the CDR3. For the CDR3, the DNA is TGTGCCAGCAGTTTGGGACAGGGTGAAAAACTGTTTTTT. Translated, it gives CASSLGQGEKLFF.

The chain is built from TRBV7-3 and TRBJ2-3; 12 bases are a match to TRBD2. The CDR3 runs 16 residues. The ends lost 5 bases at V and 5 bases at J; junction bases unmatched: 8. From germline, CDR1 is SGHTA and CDR2 FQGTGA. Here the CDR3 DNA reads TGTGCCAGCAGCCCAGGCAGACTAGCGGGAGTAGATACGCAGTATTTT. Residues: CASSPGRLAGVDTQYF. Drawing the rest from reference TRBV7-3 and TRBJ2-3, the complete variable domain is GAGVSQTPSNKVTEKGKYVELRCDPISGHTALYWYRQSLGQGPEFLIYFQGTGAADDSGLPNDRFFAVRPEGSVSTLKIQRTERGDSAVYLCASSPGRLAGVDTQYFGPGTRLTVL.

This clone was seen just once. The chain couples TRBV28 to TRBJ2-7; TRBD2 might be the D (5 bases). This CDR3 contains 14 residues. The V end lost 6 bases, the J end lost 2 bases, and 14 bases lay between the germline ends. Germline loops: CDR1 MDHEN, CDR2 SYDVKM. This CDR3 reads CASRTGEQTYEQYF. CDR3 bases: TGTGCCAGCAGAACCGGGGAACAGACCTACGAGCAGTACTTC.

The chain recombines TRBV30 with TRBJ2-7; TRBD1 might be the D (5 bases). Per the germline V gene, CDR1 is GTSNPN and CDR2 is SVGIG (reference sequence). This CDR3 spans 13 amino acids. Deletions cut 6 bases from V and 0 bases from J, with 12 bases between. In DNA form, the CDR3 reads TGTGCCTGCCCAGGGTTAAGCTCCTACGAGCAGTACTTC. It encodes CACPGLSSYEQYF.

As for this clone: The sample contains more than one DNA sequence encoding this CDR3. The gene calls are TRBV7-3 and TRBJ2-1; 11 positions match TRBD2. CDR3 length: 14 residues. V lost 3 bases, J lost 7 bases, and 2 bases stayed unmatched. The V gene's germline CDR1 is SGHTA and CDR2 FQGTGA. The CDR3 region is CASSLGTSGNEQFF. The CDR3 bases are TGTGCCAGCAGCTTGGGGACTAGCGGTAATGAGCAGTTCTTC.

With respect to this clone: A read error may account for a junction end that differs from germline. The sample has other DNA sequences that encode this CDR3 too. The chain combines TRBV5-1 with TRBJ1-3; D perhaps matches TRBD1 (5 bases). This CDR3 region has 15 residues. The germline V gene has CDR1 SGHRS and CDR2 YFSETQ. The DNA for the CDR3 is TGCGCCAGCAGCCCAGGGAAGGGCTCTGGAAACACCATATACTTT. Translation: CASSPGKGSGNTIYF.